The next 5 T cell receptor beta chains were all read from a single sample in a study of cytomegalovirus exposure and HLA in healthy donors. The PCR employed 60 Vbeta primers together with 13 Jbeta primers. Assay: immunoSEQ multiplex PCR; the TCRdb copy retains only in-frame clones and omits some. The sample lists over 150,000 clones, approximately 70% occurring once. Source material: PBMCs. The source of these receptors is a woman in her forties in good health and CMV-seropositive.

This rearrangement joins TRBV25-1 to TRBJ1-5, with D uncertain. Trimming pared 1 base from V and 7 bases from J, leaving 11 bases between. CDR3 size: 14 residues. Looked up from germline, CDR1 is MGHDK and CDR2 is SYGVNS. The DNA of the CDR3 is TGTGCCAGCAGTGAATGGTCGGTTCGGCAGCCCCAGCATTTT. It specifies CASSEWSVRQPQHF.

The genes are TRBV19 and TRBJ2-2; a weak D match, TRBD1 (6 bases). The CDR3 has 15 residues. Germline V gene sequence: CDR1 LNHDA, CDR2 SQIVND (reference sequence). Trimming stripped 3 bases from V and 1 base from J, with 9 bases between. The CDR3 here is CASSMNRVNTGELFF. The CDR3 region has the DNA TGTGCCAGTAGTATGAACAGGGTGAACACCGGGGAGCTGTTTTTT.

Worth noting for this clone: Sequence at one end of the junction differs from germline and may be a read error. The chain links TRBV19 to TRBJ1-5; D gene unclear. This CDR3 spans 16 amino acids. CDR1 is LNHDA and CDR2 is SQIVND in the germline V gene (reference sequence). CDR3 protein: CASSIDQTASNQPQNF. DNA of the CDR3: TGTGCCAGTAGTATAGATCAGACCGCTAGCAATCAGCCCCAGAATTTT.

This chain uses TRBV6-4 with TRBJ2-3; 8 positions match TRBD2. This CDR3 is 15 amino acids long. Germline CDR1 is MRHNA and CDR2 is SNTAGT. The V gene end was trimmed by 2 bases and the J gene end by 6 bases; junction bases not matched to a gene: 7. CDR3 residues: CASSDPSGGTDTQYF. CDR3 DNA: TGTGCCAGCAGTGACCCGAGCGGGGGTACTGATACGCAGTATTTT.

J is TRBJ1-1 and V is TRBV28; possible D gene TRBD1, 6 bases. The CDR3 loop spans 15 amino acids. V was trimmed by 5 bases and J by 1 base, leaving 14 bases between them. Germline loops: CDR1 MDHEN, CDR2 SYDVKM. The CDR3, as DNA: TGTGCCAGCAGTACGGCGGGGGCCTCGAACACTGAAGCTTTCTTT. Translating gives CASSTAGASNTEAFF. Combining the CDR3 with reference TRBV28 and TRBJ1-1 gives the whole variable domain DVKVTQSSRYLVKRTGEKVFLECVQDMDHENMFWYRQDPGLGLRLIYFSYDVKMKEKGDIPEGYSVSREKKERFSLILESASTNQTSMYLCASSTAGASNTEAFFGQGTRLTVV.